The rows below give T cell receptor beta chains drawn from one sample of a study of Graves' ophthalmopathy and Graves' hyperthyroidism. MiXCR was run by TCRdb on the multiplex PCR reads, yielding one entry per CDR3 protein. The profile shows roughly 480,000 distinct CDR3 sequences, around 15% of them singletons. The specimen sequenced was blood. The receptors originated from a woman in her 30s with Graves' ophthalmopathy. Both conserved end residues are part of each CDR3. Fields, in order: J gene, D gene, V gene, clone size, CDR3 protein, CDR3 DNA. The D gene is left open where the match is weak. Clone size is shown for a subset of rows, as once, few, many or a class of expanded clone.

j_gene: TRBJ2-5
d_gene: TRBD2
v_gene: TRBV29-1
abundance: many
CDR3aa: CSVDGASGRAFETQYF
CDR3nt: TGCAGCGTTGACGGGGCTAGCGGGAGGGCCTTCGAGACCCAGTACTTC

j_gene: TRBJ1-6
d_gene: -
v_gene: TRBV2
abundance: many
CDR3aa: CATTMSASPLHF
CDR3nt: TGTGCCACTACGATGTCAGCCTCACCCCTCCACTTT

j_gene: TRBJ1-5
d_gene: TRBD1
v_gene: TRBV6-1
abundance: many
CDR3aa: CASSPGGTGHQPQHF
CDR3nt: TGTGCCAGCAGCCCGGGGGGGACAGGTCATCAGCCCCAGCATTTT

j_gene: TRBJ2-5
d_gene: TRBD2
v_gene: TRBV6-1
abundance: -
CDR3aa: CASSVGLAETQYF
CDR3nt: TGTGCCAGCAGTGTAGGACTAGCAGAGACCCAGTACTTC

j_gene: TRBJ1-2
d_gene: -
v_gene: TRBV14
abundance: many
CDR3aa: CASSQVRSLYGYTF
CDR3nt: TGTGCCAGCAGCCAAGTACGGAGCCTCTATGGCTACACCTTC

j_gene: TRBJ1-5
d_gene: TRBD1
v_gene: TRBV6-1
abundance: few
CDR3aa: CASSRPGQGNQPQHF
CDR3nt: TGTGCCAGCAGCAGACCGGGACAGGGCAATCAGCCCCAGCATTTT

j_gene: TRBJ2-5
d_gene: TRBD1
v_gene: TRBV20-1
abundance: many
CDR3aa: CSATGDRRIQETQYF
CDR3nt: TGCAGTGCTACGGGGGACAGGAGAATCCAAGAGACCCAGTACTTC

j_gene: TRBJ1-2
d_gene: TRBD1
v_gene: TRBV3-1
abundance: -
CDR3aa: CASSQGNPGTGGGYGYTF
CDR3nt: TGTGCCAGCAGCCAAGGAAACCCAGGGACAGGGGGCGGTTATGGCTACACCTTC

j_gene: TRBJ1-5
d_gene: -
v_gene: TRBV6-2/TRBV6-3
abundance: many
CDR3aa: CASWGGTDAYPQHF
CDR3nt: TGTGCCAGCTGGGGGGGGACGGACGCGTATCCCCAGCATTTT

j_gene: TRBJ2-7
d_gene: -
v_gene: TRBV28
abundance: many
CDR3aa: CASSQRVGGYEQYF
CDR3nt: TGTGCCAGCAGCCAGCGGGTTGGCGGCTACGAGCAGTACTTC

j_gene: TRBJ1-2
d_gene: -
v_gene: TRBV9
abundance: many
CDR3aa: CASSGHTGIGYTF
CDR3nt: TGTGCCAGCAGCGGACACACAGGGATTGGCTACACCTTC

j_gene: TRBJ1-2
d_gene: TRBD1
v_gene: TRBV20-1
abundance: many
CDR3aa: CSASRLQGAVNYGYTF
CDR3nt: TGCAGTGCTAGTCGACTACAGGGGGCGGTTAACTATGGCTACACCTTC

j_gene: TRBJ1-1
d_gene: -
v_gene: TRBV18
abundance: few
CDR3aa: CASSPGLEAEAFF
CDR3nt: TGTGCCAGCTCACCTGGATTGGAAGCTGAAGCTTTCTTT

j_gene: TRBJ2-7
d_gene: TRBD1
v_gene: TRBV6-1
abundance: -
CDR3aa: CASSQTGAGGYEQYF
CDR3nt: TGTGCCAGCAGCCAAACAGGGGCTGGGGGCTACGAGCAGTACTTC

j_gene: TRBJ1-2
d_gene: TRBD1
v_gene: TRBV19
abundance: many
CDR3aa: CASSSGTGVIRSGYTF
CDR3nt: TGTGCCAGTAGCTCCGGGACAGGGGTTATACGGAGTGGCTACACCTTC

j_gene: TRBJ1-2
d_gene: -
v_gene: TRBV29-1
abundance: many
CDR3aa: CSVGDWDGGYTF
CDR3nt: TGCAGCGTTGGGGACTGGGACGGGGGCTACACCTTC

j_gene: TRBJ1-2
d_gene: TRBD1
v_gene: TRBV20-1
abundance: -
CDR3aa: CSASLTGRDGYTF
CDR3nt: TGCAGTGCTAGCTTGACAGGGAGGGATGGCTACACCTTC

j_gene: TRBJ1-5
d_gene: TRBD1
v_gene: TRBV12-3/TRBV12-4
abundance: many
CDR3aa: CASSDRGSNQPQHF
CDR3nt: TGTGCCAGCAGCGACAGGGGAAGCAATCAGCCCCAGCATTTT

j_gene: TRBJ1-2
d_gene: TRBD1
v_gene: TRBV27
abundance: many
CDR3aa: CASSRGQANLIGGYTF
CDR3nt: TGTGCCAGCAGTCGCGGACAGGCCAACTTAATAGGTGGCTACACCTTC

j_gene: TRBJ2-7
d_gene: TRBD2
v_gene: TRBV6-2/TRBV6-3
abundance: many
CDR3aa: CASSHPWGWSGRLEQYF
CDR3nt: TGTGCCAGCAGTCACCCGTGGGGTTGGAGCGGGAGGCTCGAGCAGTACTTC

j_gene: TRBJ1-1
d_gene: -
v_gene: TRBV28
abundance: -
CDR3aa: CASRGVFNTEAFF
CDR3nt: TGTGCCAGCAGGGGGGTCTTTAACACTGAAGCTTTCTTT

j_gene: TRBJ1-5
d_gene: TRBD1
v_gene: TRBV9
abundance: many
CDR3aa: CASSVGTGVGSQPQHF
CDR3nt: TGTGCCAGCAGCGTGGGGACAGGGGTTGGAAGTCAGCCCCAGCATTTT

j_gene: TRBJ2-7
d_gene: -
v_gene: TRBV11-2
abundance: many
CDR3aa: CASSLGGRESYEQYF
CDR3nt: TGTGCCAGCAGCTTAGGGGGCCGGGAGTCCTACGAGCAGTACTTC

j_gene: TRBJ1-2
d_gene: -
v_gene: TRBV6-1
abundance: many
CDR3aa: CASSEAWTGYTF
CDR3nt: TGTGCCAGCAGTGAAGCTTGGACAGGCTACACCTTC

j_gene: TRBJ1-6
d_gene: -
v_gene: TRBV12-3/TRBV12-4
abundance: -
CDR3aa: CASSSGGNNSPLHF
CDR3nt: TGTGCCAGCAGCTCGGGGGGTAATAATTCACCCCTCCACTTT

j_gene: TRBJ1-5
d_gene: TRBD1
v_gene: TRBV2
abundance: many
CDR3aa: CASSEVGTGSRQPQHF
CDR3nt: TGTGCCAGCAGTGAAGTAGGGACAGGGTCCCGTCAGCCCCAGCATTTT

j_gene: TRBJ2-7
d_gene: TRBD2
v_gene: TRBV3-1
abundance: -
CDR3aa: CASSQRGGGYEQYF
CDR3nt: TGTGCCAGCAGCCAACGGGGCGGGGGATACGAGCAGTACTTC

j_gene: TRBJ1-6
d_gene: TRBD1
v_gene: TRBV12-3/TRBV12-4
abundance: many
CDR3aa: CASSGQGGNSPLHF
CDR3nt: TGTGCCAGCAGTGGACAGGGCGGTAATTCACCCCTCCACTTT

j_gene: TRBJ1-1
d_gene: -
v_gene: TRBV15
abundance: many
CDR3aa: CATSRDVAGLSTEAFF
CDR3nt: TGTGCCACCAGCAGAGATGTTGCGGGGCTTAGCACTGAAGCTTTCTTT

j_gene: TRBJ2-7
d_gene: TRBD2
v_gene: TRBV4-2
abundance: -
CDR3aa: CASSQDSSGLSYEQYF
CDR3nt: TGTGCCAGCAGCCAAGATTCTAGCGGGCTCTCCTACGAGCAGTACTTC

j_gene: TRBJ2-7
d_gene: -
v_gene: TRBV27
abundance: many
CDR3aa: CASSLRAGRYEQYF
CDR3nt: TGTGCCAGCAGTCTCCGGGCGGGCCGCTACGAGCAGTACTTC

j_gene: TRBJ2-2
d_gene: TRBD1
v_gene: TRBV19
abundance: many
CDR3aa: CASSSTRDRRNTGELFF
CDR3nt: TGTGCCAGTAGTTCTACTCGGGACAGGAGAAACACCGGGGAGCTGTTTTTT

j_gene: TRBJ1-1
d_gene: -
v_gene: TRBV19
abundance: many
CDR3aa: CASSTGGRTEAFF
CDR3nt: TGTGCCAGTAGTACGGGGGGCAGGACTGAAGCTTTCTTT

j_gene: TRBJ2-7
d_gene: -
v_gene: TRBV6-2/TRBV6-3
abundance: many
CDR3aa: CASSAGTQTYEQYF
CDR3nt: TGTGCCAGCAGTGCCGGGACACAGACCTACGAGCAGTACTTC

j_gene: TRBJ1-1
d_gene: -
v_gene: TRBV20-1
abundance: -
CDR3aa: CSASLGVNTEAFF
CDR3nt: TGCAGTGCTAGTTTAGGGGTGAACACTGAAGCTTTCTTT

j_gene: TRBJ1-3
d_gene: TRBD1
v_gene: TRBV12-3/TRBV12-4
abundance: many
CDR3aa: CASSFTGGRNTIYF
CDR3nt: TGTGCCAGCAGTTTCACAGGGGGTCGAAACACCATATATTTT

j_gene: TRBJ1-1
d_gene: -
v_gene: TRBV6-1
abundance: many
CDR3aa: CASSEAFVSHGTEAFF
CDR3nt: TGTGCCAGCAGTGAAGCGTTCGTCAGTCATGGCACTGAAGCTTTCTTT

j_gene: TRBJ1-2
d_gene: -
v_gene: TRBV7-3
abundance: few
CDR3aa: CASSLTAGDYGYTF
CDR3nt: TGTGCCAGCAGCTTAACCGCAGGGGACTATGGCTACACCTTC